This T cell receptor beta chain was observed in a study of control samples from healthy donors and cancer patients. This clone was found once. V dropped 1 base and J dropped 5; count of bases not matched to a gene: 4. Germline V lookup: CDR1 SGHTA, CDR2 FQGNSA. This CDR3 is built from 15 residues. Using immunoSEQ multiplex PCR, the repertoire was profiled, and TCRdb retains in-frame clones only, with some absent. The sample contains 90,000 to 150,000 clones, 89% of which appear only once. The source material was blood. The chain joins TRBV7-2 to TRBJ1-4, with TRBD1 identical over 7 bases. The receptor's source is a man between 45 and 60 years old in good health. CDR3 region: CASSLVGGVNEKLFF. The CDR3 coding sequence is TGTGCCAGCAGCTTAGTAGGGGGCGTAAATGAAAAACTGTTTTTT.